These T cell receptor beta chains were read from a single sample in a study of identical twins. TCRdb recomputed calls from the 5' RACE reads with MiXCR, one row per CDR3 protein. The profile shows approximately 300,000 distinct CDR3 sequences, roughly 9.8% of them singletons. These data were also reused for a study on yellow fever vaccine responses in identical twins.

Material for sequencing was CD8+ T cells sorted from blood. The receptors stem from a woman aged 18-29 years in good health. The CDR3 runs from the conserved cysteine through the conserved F or W. A D gene is named only where the DNA matches it firmly. For some rows the clone size is stated as once, few or many, or as a class when expanded; others skip it.

V gene: TRBV4-3; clone size: few; J gene: TRBJ2-7; D gene: -; CDR3 length: 15; CDR3 DNA: TGCGCCAGCAGCCACCGCTCGGGACGGAGCTACGAGCAGTACTTC; CDR3 protein: CASSHRSGRSYEQYF
V gene: TRBV7-9; clone size: few; J gene: TRBJ2-5; D gene: TRBD2; CDR3 length: 17; CDR3 DNA: TGTGCCAGCAGCTTAACTATGACTAGCGGAGTTGAAGAGACCCAGTACTTC; CDR3 protein: CASSLTMTSGVEETQYF
V gene: TRBV27; clone size: many; J gene: TRBJ2-1; D gene: -; CDR3 length: 13; CDR3 DNA: TGTGCCAGCAGTTTATTCGCAGACAATGAGCAGTTCTTC; CDR3 protein: CASSLFADNEQFF
V gene: TRBV28; clone size: few; J gene: TRBJ2-1; D gene: -; CDR3 length: 12; CDR3 DNA: TGTGCCAGCAGTCTTAGGGCAAGCGAGCAGTTCTTC; CDR3 protein: CASSLRASEQFF
V gene: TRBV25-1; clone size: -; J gene: TRBJ2-2; D gene: -; CDR3 length: 13; CDR3 DNA: TGTGCCAGCAGGAGGGGGGCATCCGGGGAGCTGTTTTTT; CDR3 protein: CASRRGASGELFF
V gene: TRBV7-9; clone size: -; J gene: TRBJ1-2; D gene: TRBD1; CDR3 length: 17; CDR3 DNA: TGTGCCAGCAGCTTAGTGGGACAGGGGGCCTCCAAGTATGGCTACACCTTC; CDR3 protein: CASSLVGQGASKYGYTF
V gene: TRBV7-2; clone size: few; J gene: TRBJ2-5; D gene: TRBD2; CDR3 length: 15; CDR3 DNA: TGTGCCAGCAGTTATACTAGCGGGGGGGCGGAGACCCAGTACTTC; CDR3 protein: CASSYTSGGAETQYF
V gene: TRBV20-1; clone size: few; J gene: TRBJ1-1; D gene: -; CDR3 length: 17; CDR3 DNA: TGCAGTGCTAGAGATCCTTTTTTGGCAGCCATGAACACTGAAGCTTTCTTT; CDR3 protein: CSARDPFLAAMNTEAFF
V gene: TRBV11-2; clone size: few; J gene: TRBJ2-7; D gene: -; CDR3 length: 15; CDR3 DNA: TGTGCCAGCAGCTTAGCAACAGGGCCAGGATACGAGCAGTACTTC; CDR3 protein: CASSLATGPGYEQYF
V gene: TRBV28; clone size: many; J gene: TRBJ2-5; D gene: TRBD1; CDR3 length: 14; CDR3 DNA: TGTGCCAGCAGTTCTACAGGGGGCCGGGAGACCCAGTACTTC; CDR3 protein: CASSSTGGRETQYF
V gene: TRBV4-1; clone size: -; J gene: TRBJ2-1; D gene: TRBD2; CDR3 length: 15; CDR3 DNA: TGCGCCAGCAGCCAAGGGACTAGTTCGAGCAATGAGCAGTTCTTC; CDR3 protein: CASSQGTSSSNEQFF
V gene: TRBV29-1; clone size: many; J gene: TRBJ2-1; D gene: TRBD1; CDR3 length: 13; CDR3 DNA: TGCAGCGTTGAGACAGGGGTACACAATGAGCAGTTCTTC; CDR3 protein: CSVETGVHNEQFF
V gene: TRBV19; clone size: -; J gene: TRBJ2-7; D gene: TRBD2; CDR3 length: 17; CDR3 DNA: TGTGCCAGTAGTATGACTAGCGGGAGGGGAAGCTCCTACGAGCAGTACTTC; CDR3 protein: CASSMTSGRGSSYEQYF
V gene: TRBV12-3/TRBV12-4; clone size: many; J gene: TRBJ2-7; D gene: -; CDR3 length: 14; CDR3 DNA: TGTGCCAGCAGTTTAGCAACCAGGTCCTACGAGCAGTACTTC; CDR3 protein: CASSLATRSYEQYF
V gene: TRBV12-3/TRBV12-4; clone size: few; J gene: TRBJ2-2; D gene: -; CDR3 length: 15; CDR3 DNA: TGTGCCAGCAGGAACTGGGACACGAACACCGGGGAGCTGTTTTTT; CDR3 protein: CASRNWDTNTGELFF
V gene: TRBV4-3; clone size: many; J gene: TRBJ2-1; D gene: -; CDR3 length: 14; CDR3 DNA: TGCGCCAGCAGCCAAACCTCAGAGCGCAATGAGCAGTTCTTC; CDR3 protein: CASSQTSERNEQFF
V gene: TRBV27; clone size: many; J gene: TRBJ2-7; D gene: TRBD1; CDR3 length: 14; CDR3 DNA: TGTGCCAGCACGTCCCGGGACAGGGGCTACGAGCAGTACTTC; CDR3 protein: CASTSRDRGYEQYF
V gene: TRBV29-1; clone size: few; J gene: TRBJ1-2; D gene: -; CDR3 length: 11; CDR3 DNA: TGCAGCGTGCCCGGGGTCAGTGGCTACACCTTC; CDR3 protein: CSVPGVSGYTF
V gene: TRBV7-9; clone size: -; J gene: TRBJ1-1; D gene: -; CDR3 length: 17; CDR3 DNA: TGTGCCAGCAGCTTAGTTGGAGGTGCTTATGGGGACACTGAAGCTTTCTTT; CDR3 protein: CASSLVGGAYGDTEAFF
V gene: TRBV5-6; clone size: many; J gene: TRBJ1-5; D gene: TRBD1; CDR3 length: 15; CDR3 DNA: TGTGCCAGCAGCGTCTTGACAGGGGCGGCTCAGCCCCAGCATTTT; CDR3 protein: CASSVLTGAAQPQHF
V gene: TRBV12-3/TRBV12-4; clone size: few; J gene: TRBJ2-5; D gene: TRBD2; CDR3 length: 19; CDR3 DNA: TGTGCCAGCAGTACGGGACTAGCGGGAGTATCGGCTTTTGGAGAGACCCAGTACTTC; CDR3 protein: CASSTGLAGVSAFGETQYF
V gene: TRBV6-1; clone size: -; J gene: TRBJ1-1; D gene: -; CDR3 length: 15; CDR3 DNA: TGTGCCAGCACTGAGGATCTAGCTCCGAACACTGAAGCTTTCTTT; CDR3 protein: CASTEDLAPNTEAFF
V gene: TRBV14; clone size: few; J gene: TRBJ2-3; D gene: TRBD1; CDR3 length: 17; CDR3 DNA: TGTGCCAGCAGCGCAAGAACCGGGACAGGGGTGGCAGATACGCAGTATTTT; CDR3 protein: CASSARTGTGVADTQYF
V gene: TRBV27; clone size: few; J gene: TRBJ2-3; D gene: -; CDR3 length: 13; CDR3 DNA: TGTGCCAGCATTGGGTATCCCACAGATACGCAGTATTTT; CDR3 protein: CASIGYPTDTQYF
V gene: TRBV3-1; clone size: many; J gene: TRBJ2-3; D gene: TRBD2; CDR3 length: 17; CDR3 DNA: TGTGCCAGCAGCCACCTAACTAGCGGCTCTAGCACAGATACGCAGTATTTT; CDR3 protein: CASSHLTSGSSTDTQYF
V gene: TRBV5-1; clone size: -; J gene: TRBJ2-5; D gene: -; CDR3 length: 14; CDR3 DNA: TGCGCCAGCAGCTTGAGGGGCGCAATGGGGACCCAGTACTTC; CDR3 protein: CASSLRGAMGTQYF
V gene: TRBV12-3/TRBV12-4; clone size: many; J gene: TRBJ2-7; D gene: -; CDR3 length: 14; CDR3 DNA: TGTGCCAGCAGTCAACCGGACAACTCCTACGAGCAGTACTTC; CDR3 protein: CASSQPDNSYEQYF
V gene: TRBV19; clone size: few; J gene: TRBJ2-1; D gene: TRBD2; CDR3 length: 15; CDR3 DNA: TGTGCCAGTAGTGTTACTAGCGGGTACTACAATGAGCAGTTCTTC; CDR3 protein: CASSVTSGYYNEQFF
V gene: TRBV20-1; clone size: few; J gene: TRBJ2-3; D gene: -; CDR3 length: 15; CDR3 DNA: TGCAGTCGACTTTCCGGGACACTAGGACCAGATACGCAGTATTTT; CDR3 protein: CSRLSGTLGPDTQYF
V gene: TRBV4-3; clone size: many; J gene: TRBJ2-3; D gene: TRBD2; CDR3 length: 16; CDR3 DNA: TGCGCCAGCAGCCCTAGACTAGCGGGAGGCACAGATACGCAGTATTTT; CDR3 protein: CASSPRLAGGTDTQYF
V gene: TRBV2; clone size: few; J gene: TRBJ2-7; D gene: TRBD2; CDR3 length: 12; CDR3 DNA: TGTGCCAGCATTAGCGGGGGGCGGGAGCAGTACTTC; CDR3 protein: CASISGGREQYF
V gene: TRBV29-1; clone size: -; J gene: TRBJ1-2; D gene: -; CDR3 length: 13; CDR3 DNA: TGCAGCGTGGACGGGACGGTGAACTATGGCTACACCTTC; CDR3 protein: CSVDGTVNYGYTF